This T cell receptor beta chain was sequenced for a study of blood T cell repertoires in COVID-19. Study details: From the United States, Italy and Spain came samples of acute and convalescent COVID-19. T cells, B-cell-depleted T cells, or PBMCs provided the cDNA or gDNA that served as material.

Per the study methods: Nucleated cell counts were estimated from reference gene primer amplification. Here immunoSEQ multiplex PCR was the method, and the copy in TCRdb shows in-frame clones only, minus some. V, J and clone size reflect that table, while D and trimming were determined from the DNA. Of around 370,000 clones in the sample, over 80% are singletons; the top ten hold about 6.3%. There are 14 residues in the CDR3. From germline, CDR1 is GTSNPN and CDR2 SVGIG (reference sequence). The junction had 11 bases not matched to a gene; V was cut back by 6 bases and J by 3 bases. The TCR was taken from a woman aged 45-60 years with COVID-19, enrolled during active disease. The sequenced sample consisted of peripheral blood. The V and J genes are TRBV30 and TRBJ2-7, with 7 bases fitting TRBD1. CDR3 region: CACKGRDSFYEQYF. The CDR3 DNA sequence: TGTGCCTGTAAAGGCCGGGACAGCTTCTACGAGCAGTACTTC. Variable domain in full (rest from reference TRBV30 and TRBJ2-7): SQTIHQWPATLVQPVGSPLSLECTVEGTSNPNLYWYRQAAGRGLQLLFYSVGIGQISSEVPQNLSASRPQDRQFILSSKKLLLSDSGFYLCACKGRDSFYEQYFGPGTRLTVT.